The count of the clone carrying this TCR beta chain is one. Trimming took off 4 bases at V and 9 bases at J, with 16 bases between the two ends. The CDR3 is made up of 15 amino acids. CDR1 and CDR2 (germline): MGHRA, YSYEKL. Using unique molecular identifiers, the investigators prepared the TCRbeta library. Using its own MiXCR run on the PCR reads, TCRdb lists one record per CDR3 protein. Found here are roughly 200,000 distinct CDR3 sequences, about a tenth of them singletons; the top ten hold approximately 6.2%. This entry belongs to a study of T-cell reconstitution after alpha-beta-depleted transplantation in children.

This sequence joins TRBV4-1 and TRBJ1-6; possibly TRBD1 for D (6 bases). Specimen: PBMCs from the stem cell graft donor, collected from the stem cell graft. This clonotype was obtained from a human donor who donated a stem cell graft to a child with acute lymphoblastic leukemia. The CDR3 DNA reads TGCGCCAGCAGCCCACAAGGGGGTCTGGGTTCACCCCTCCACTTT. Its translation: CASSPQGGLGSPLHF.